This entry lists 25 T cell receptor beta chains sequenced from one sample in a study of blood T cell repertoires in COVID-19. Profiling relied on immunoSEQ multiplex PCR, and the TCRdb table lists in-frame clones only, not all of them. The sample lists around 250,000 clones; approximately 85% were seen once. The sequencing input was PBMCs or T cells enriched from blood (not recorded which). Receptor source: a woman aged 50 to 60 who had recovered from COVID-19.

This sequence joins TRBV2 and TRBJ2-6; 7 nucleotides match TRBD1. Germline values: CDR1 SNHLY, CDR2 FYNNEI. The CDR3 totals 20 residues. The V gene end was trimmed by 4 bases and the J gene end by 2 bases; junction bases not matched to a gene: 17. CDR3 protein: CASSVGRGLKGSPGANVLTF. The CDR3 coding sequence is TGTGCCAGCAGTGTGGGCAGGGGGTTAAAGGGTTCTCCTGGGGCCAACGTCCTGACTTTC. The full variable domain, its missing parts supplied by reference TRBV2 and TRBJ2-6, is EPEVTQTPSHQVTQMGQEVILRCVPISNHLYFYWYRQILGQKVEFLVSFYNNEISEKSEIFDDQFSVERPDGSNFTLKIRSTKLEDSAMYFCASSVGRGLKGSPGANVLTFGAGSRLTVL.

V usage is TRBV7-2 and J usage is TRBJ2-2; 12 bases agree with TRBD2. J was trimmed by 5 bases and V by 5 bases; bases with no gene match: 9. The CDR3 has 17 residues. Germline CDR1 SGHTA, CDR2 FQGNSA. The CDR3 region has the DNA TGTGCCAGCAGCGACGGACTAGCGGGATTCAATACCGGGGAGCTGTTTTTT. Its translation is CASSDGLAGFNTGELFF.

The genes are TRBV3-1 (or the pseudogene TRBV3-2) and TRBJ2-1; 11 bases agree with TRBD2. Trimming cost V 3 bases and J 5 bases; bases outside gene matches: 3. The CDR3 runs 15 residues. Germline V gives CDR1 LGHDT, CDR2 YNNKEL (reference sequence). CDR3 region: CASSHSGRGHNEQFF. DNA of the CDR3: TGTGCCAGCAGCCATAGCGGGAGGGGGCACAATGAGCAGTTCTTC.

The chain joins TRBV25-1 to TRBJ2-1, with 7 bases identical to TRBD2. V gave up 5 bases and J gave up 7 bases; unmatched junction bases: 8. The V gene's germline CDR1 is MGHDK and CDR2 SYGVNS. The CDR3 totals 14 residues. CDR3 sequence reads: CASSSLAARNEQFF. The CDR3 bases are TGTGCCAGCAGTAGTCTAGCGGCTAGGAATGAGCAGTTCTTC.

The chain carries TRBV13 and TRBJ2-3; 7 bases match TRBD2. V lost 1 base and J lost 0; bases outside the gene matches: 1. Germline V gene lookup returns CDR1 PRHDT and CDR2 FYEKMQ (reference sequence). The CDR3 has 15 residues. The CDR3 DNA reads TGTGCCAGCAGCTTAGCTAGCGGAAGCACAGATACGCAGTATTTT. Translating it yields CASSLASGSTDTQYF. Filled out from reference TRBV13 and TRBJ2-3, the complete variable domain reads AAGVIQSPRHLIKEKRETATLKCYPIPRHDTVYWYQQGPGQDPQFLISFYEKMQSDKGSIPDRFSAQQFSDYHSELNMSSLELGDSALYFCASSLASGSTDTQYFGPGTRLTVL.

The CDR3 nucleotides are TGTGCCAGCAGCTTGGGGGCGGGAGTGGGCACCGGGGAGCTGTTTTTT. This encodes CASSLGAGVGTGELFF. The rearrangement links TRBV5-6 to TRBJ2-2; 7 bases match TRBD2. The germline CDR1 and CDR2 sequences are SGHDT and YYEEEE. J lost 4 bases, V lost 0 bases, and 6 bases had no gene match. CDR3 length equals 16 residues. The full variable domain, rest sourced from reference TRBV5-6 and TRBJ2-2, is DAGVTQSPTHLIKTRGQQVTLRCSPKSGHDTVSWYQQALGQGPQFIFQYYEEEERQRGNFPDRFSGHQFPNYSSELNVNALLLGDSALYLCASSLGAGVGTGELFFGEGSRLTVL.

This sequence joins TRBV10-3 and TRBJ1-1; no clear D gene. CDR1 and CDR2 (germline): ENHRY, SYGVKD. With 8 bases removed from V and 2 bases from J, the gap between germline ends came to 12 bases. CDR3 length: 13 residues. The CDR3 DNA follows: TGTGCCATCCGCCTTCTAATAAACACTGAAGCTTTCTTT. This gives the protein CAIRLLINTEAFF.

This clone has more than one count but fewer than ten. This sequence joins TRBV27 and TRBJ2-1, with TRBD2 matching over 7 bases. Germline trimming cut 3 bases from V and 4 bases from J; bases unmatched to any gene: 9. Germline V CDR1 and CDR2: MNHEY, SMNVEV (reference sequence). The length of the CDR3 is 16 residues. CDR3 region: CASSFLGLADYNEQFF. The CDR3 coding sequence is TGTGCCAGCAGTTTTCTAGGGCTAGCGGATTACAATGAGCAGTTCTTC.

Here the CDR3 reads CASSLTGTVDNQPQHF. In DNA, the CDR3 is TGTGCCAGCAGTTTAACCGGGACAGTAGACAATCAGCCCCAGCATTTT. The chain carries TRBV27 and TRBJ1-5; 7 nucleotides align to TRBD1. This CDR3 spans 16 amino acids. Germline V lookup: CDR1 MNHEY, CDR2 SMNVEV (reference sequence). V dropped 2 bases and J dropped 3; count of bases not matched to a gene: 7.

The chain employs TRBV4-1 and TRBJ2-1; 8 bases line up with TRBD1. V shed 3 bases and J 6 bases; nucleotides not matched to a gene: 10. Looked up from germline, CDR1 is MGHRA and CDR2 is YSYEKL. The CDR3 runs 16 residues. The CDR3 loop is CASSQEQGVRGNEQFF. The CDR3 nucleotides are TGCGCCAGCAGCCAGGAACAGGGGGTTAGGGGCAATGAGCAGTTCTTC.

The chain carries TRBV3-1 (or the pseudogene TRBV3-2) and TRBJ1-2; no definite D call. This CDR3 has 16 amino acids. Trimming removed 1 base from V and 0 bases from J, with 12 bases in between. Germline CDR1 LGHDT, CDR2 YNNKEL (reference sequence). CDR3 sequence: CASSQGGLRTNYGYTF. CDR3 nucleotides: TGTGCCAGCAGCCAAGGAGGGTTAAGAACTAACTATGGCTACACCTTC.

In regard to this clone: At the DNA level, this CDR3 is encoded by other sequences in the same sample as well. This chain uses TRBV14 with TRBJ2-5; D remains unclear. CDR1 is SGHDN, CDR2 FVKESK, per germline. The CDR3 is 12 residues long. V was shortened by 2 bases and J by 5 bases, with 6 bases between the two germline ends. CDR3 nucleotide sequence: TGTGCCAGCAGCCAACTAGAGGAGACCCAGTACTTC. It encodes CASSQLEETQYF.

This clone came up once. The chain has TRBV28 and TRBJ2-1; no clear D gene. The CDR3 is 14 amino acids. The V end was cut by 2 bases, the J end by 8 bases, with 13 bases between. From germline, CDR1 is MDHEN and CDR2 SYDVKM. The CDR3 coding sequence is TGTGCCAGCAGTTTACCCACTATTCTGGATGAGCAGTTCTTC. It specifies CASSLPTILDEQFF.

The chain is built from TRBV7-9 and TRBJ2-7; 7 bases match TRBD1. The length of the CDR3 is 14 residues. The V gene's germline CDR1 is SEHNR and CDR2 FQNEAQ (reference sequence). J was trimmed by 2 bases and V by 5 bases; bases with no gene match: 6. CDR3 bases: TGTGCCAGCAGCAGAAGACAGGGCACCTACGAGCAGTACTTC. Encoded protein: CASSRRQGTYEQYF.

The chain joins TRBV2 to TRBJ1-2; TRBD1 matches at 7 bases. The CDR3 sequence is 13 residues long. V was clipped by 8 bases and J by 4 bases; unmatched bases: 7. Germline-derived CDR1 and CDR2 are SNHLY and FYNNEI. CDR3: CASGQDKLYGYTF. DNA of the CDR3: TGTGCCAGCGGACAGGACAAACTCTATGGCTACACCTTC.

This chain links TRBV28 with TRBJ1-2; no reliable D call. Trimming left V 10 bases short and J 2 bases short, with 8 bases between. This CDR3 contains 11 residues. Germline values: CDR1 MDHEN, CDR2 SYDVKM. CDR3 protein: CATSANYGYTF. In nucleotides, the CDR3 is TGTGCCACCTCAGCGAACTATGGCTACACCTTC.

The genes are TRBV7-2 and TRBJ1-2, with D possibly TRBD1 on 6 matching bases. This CDR3 is 14 amino acids long. The V and J ends lost 0 bases and 6 bases respectively, with 11 bases between them. CDR1 is SGHTA, CDR2 FQGNSA, per germline. The CDR3 DNA sequence: TGTGCCAGCAGCTTAGCACAGGGCCGTGATGGCTACACCTTC. This codes for CASSLAQGRDGYTF.

The V gene is TRBV19, the J gene TRBJ2-1; 9 bases are a match to TRBD2. With V trimmed by 3 bases and J by 9 bases, 9 bases remained unmatched. The germline gives CDR1 LNHDA, CDR2 SQIVND (reference sequence). This CDR3 spans 15 amino acids. CDR3 coding DNA: TGTGCCAGTAGTATGGGCCGCGGGAGGGCTAGTGAGCAGTTCTTC. It is translated as CASSMGRGRASEQFF.

This clone was seen just once. V usage is TRBV12-5 and J usage is TRBJ2-1; no firm D call. The germline CDR1 and CDR2 sequences are LGHNT and FRNRAP. Trimming took off 2 bases at V and 7 bases at J, with 6 bases between the two ends. The CDR3 sequence is 12 residues long. The CDR3 DNA follows: TGTGCTAGTGGTTTGCCTCCGAATGAGCAGTTCTTC. Its translation: CASGLPPNEQFF.

This chain uses TRBV3-1 (or the pseudogene TRBV3-2) with TRBJ1-2; tentatively, D is TRBD1 (6 bases). CDR3 length equals 14 residues. V lost 0 bases and J 4 bases, leaving 9 bases between the germline ends. Germline V lookup: CDR1 LGHDT, CDR2 YNNKEL (reference sequence). CDR3 protein: CASSQEGGVYGYTF. The CDR3 DNA sequence: TGTGCCAGCAGCCAAGAAGGGGGGGTCTATGGCTACACCTTC.

The chain combines TRBV7-9 with TRBJ2-7, with 7 bases identical to TRBD1. This CDR3 has 15 residues. CDR1 is SEHNR and CDR2 is FQNEAQ in the germline V gene (reference sequence). V shed 5 bases, J shed 0 bases, and the junction held 7 bases outside the gene matches. The CDR3 spells CASSPRQGSSYEQYF. The CDR3 nucleotides read TGTGCCAGCAGCCCCCGACAGGGTAGCTCCTACGAGCAGTACTTC.

The V and J genes are TRBV2 and TRBJ1-2; 7 nucleotides line up with TRBD1. The CDR3 is 14 residues long. The germline gives CDR1 SNHLY, CDR2 FYNNEI. The V segment lost 11 bases and the J segment 2 bases; nucleotides outside the gene matches: 11. CDR3 sequence reads: CAARGQVGNYGYTF. The CDR3 DNA reads as TGTGCCGCTAGAGGACAGGTCGGGAACTATGGCTACACCTTC.

The J gene is TRBJ2-7, the V gene TRBV18; 11 bases align to TRBD2. Per germline, CDR1 KGHSH and CDR2 LQKENI. The CDR3 extends over 16 amino acids. The trim removed 0 bases at V and 6 bases at J, leaving 7 bases unmatched. In DNA, the CDR3 is TGTGCCAGCTCACCACCTTCACTAGCGGGAGAGGCCGAGCAGTACTTC. Translated, it gives CASSPPSLAGEAEQYF.

Written as DNA, the CDR3 is TGTGCCAGCAGCTTAACGGGACTAGCGGCTAGCACAGATACGCAGTATTTT. This codes for CASSLTGLAASTDTQYF. This chain joins TRBV7-3 and TRBJ2-3; 11 bases are a match to TRBD2. Germline V gene sequence: CDR1 SGHTA, CDR2 FQGTGA. The CDR3 has 17 amino acids. Germline trimming cut 0 bases from V and 0 bases from J; bases unmatched to any gene: 2. Full variable domain (remainder filled in from reference TRBV7-3 and TRBJ2-3): GAGVSQTPSNKVTEKGKYVELRCDPISGHTALYWYRQSLGQGPEFLIYFQGTGAADDSGLPNDRFFAVRPEGSVSTLKIQRTERGDSAVYLCASSLTGLAASTDTQYFGPGTRLTVL.

This chain joins TRBV28 and TRBJ1-3, with D possibly being TRBD1 (6 bases). The germline V and J ends were trimmed by 6 bases and 0 bases, with 15 bases remaining between them. CDR3 length: 16 amino acids. Germline CDR1 MDHEN, CDR2 SYDVKM. Here the CDR3 reads CASRPPGGRSGNTIYF. The CDR3 DNA is TGTGCCAGCAGGCCCCCCGGGGGGCGCTCTGGAAACACCATATATTTT.